Below, 15 T cell receptor beta chains from the same sample are listed, as sequenced in a study of Ad26.COV2.S vaccination and SARS-CoV-2 variants (dated by TCRdb to about 2021). The treatment or condition label, read with the paper, signifies: around 19 received Ad26.COV2.S at low or high dose, single or two shots; about five received placebo; per-sample allocation not given. For vaccine and placebo recipients, repertoires were sequenced using samples collected on day 63 after the first injection. Library preparation used the immunoSEQ multiplex PCR assay. Sourced from immuneACCESS, this table was stored by TCRdb with only in-frame sequences that have V and J called. A share of the clones is absent; for the studies checked, an unresolved V gene accounts for under half, and the remainder has no known explanation. Present in this sample are hundreds of thousands of clones, around 90% of which were seen just once. In total, the top ten clones hold about 3.4% of the sample.

Sample: peripheral blood, taken in a trial of Ad26.COV2.S vaccine versus placebo. These receptors were obtained from a person between 18 and 65 years old who received the Ad26.COV2.S COVID-19 vaccine or a placebo.

The chain is built from TRBV11-2 and TRBJ1-2; TRBD1 agrees at 7 bases. Germline V gives CDR1 SGHAT, CDR2 FQNNGV. The length of the CDR3 is 13 residues. The J segment lost 5 bases and the V segment lost 5 bases, leaving 5 bases of the junction unmatched. CDR3 coding DNA: TGTGCCAGCAGCCAGACAGGGAGTTATGGCTACACCTTC. Translating gives CASSQTGSYGYTF.

The chain has TRBV7-8 and TRBJ1-1, with D possibly TRBD1 on 6 matching bases. The CDR3 totals 16 residues. Trimming left V 1 base short and J 5 bases short, with 17 bases between. From germline, CDR1 is SGHVS and CDR2 FQNEAQ. The CDR3 nucleotides are TGTGCCAGCAGCTTAGGCTTAGGCAGGGGTAGGACTGAAGCTTTCTTT. Residues: CASSLGLGRGRTEAFF.

The chain has TRBV2 and TRBJ1-2; the D is unclear. The CDR3 length is 14 residues. Germline assignment: CDR1 SNHLY and CDR2 FYNNEI. Trimming removed 1 base from V and 4 bases from J, with 10 bases in between. The CDR3 is CASSEGTAVYGYTF. CDR3 coding DNA: TGTGCCAGCAGTGAAGGGACCGCCGTCTATGGCTACACCTTC.

This chain joins TRBV15 and TRBJ2-1, with 8 bases identical to TRBD2. CDR1 is LNHNV, CDR2 YYDKDF, per germline (reference sequence). Germline trimming cut 1 base from V and 4 bases from J; bases unmatched to any gene: 3. This CDR3 region has 15 residues. CDR3 amino acids: CATSRVRGAYNEQFF. In DNA form, the CDR3 reads TGTGCCACCAGCAGAGTGCGGGGGGCTTACAATGAGCAGTTCTTC.

The chain couples TRBV5-1 to TRBJ1-1; D ambiguous. The CDR3 runs 17 residues. Germline CDR1 and CDR2: SGHRS and YFSETQ. Trimming cost V 3 bases and J 3 bases, with 21 bases left between them. The CDR3 bases are TGCGCCAGCAGCTCCGGGCGGGGAGCGGATCTGGACACTGAAGCTTTCTTT. Its translation is CASSSGRGADLDTEAFF.

The chain couples TRBV7-2 to TRBJ2-7, with D maybe TRBD2 (5 bases). V gave up 0 bases and J gave up 3 bases, with 15 bases separating them. Germline V gene lookup returns CDR1 SGHTA and CDR2 FQGNSA. This CDR3 is 16 amino acids long. CDR3 nucleotides: TGTGCCAGCAGCTTAGCTTCCCCCGGGGTCGGCTACGAGCAGTACTTC. This codes for CASSLASPGVGYEQYF.

This clone was detected only once. The V and J genes are TRBV27 and TRBJ1-1; D remains ambiguous. The CDR3 is 15 amino acids. V lost 1 base, J lost 0 bases, and 9 bases lay in between. Germline values: CDR1 MNHEY, CDR2 SMNVEV (reference sequence). The CDR3 DNA sequence: TGTGCCAGCAGTTTATATGCTAGTTTGAACACTGAAGCTTTCTTT. Amino acid sequence: CASSLYASLNTEAFF.

This clone was picked up a small number of times. This chain uses TRBV7-2 with TRBJ2-3; no clear D gene. The CDR3 spans 13 residues. The germline V and J ends were trimmed by 0 bases and 6 bases, with 7 bases remaining between them. Germline CDR1 is SGHTA and CDR2 is FQGNSA. The CDR3 region is CASSLALFDTQYF. CDR3 bases: TGTGCCAGCAGCTTAGCTCTCTTCGATACGCAGTATTTT.

V gene TRBV7-6 combines with J gene TRBJ1-1; 8 bases align to TRBD1. The CDR3 spans 15 residues. Germline values: CDR1 SGHVS, CDR2 FNYEAQ. The V segment lost 6 bases and the J segment 3 bases; nucleotides outside the gene matches: 9. The CDR3 spells CASREDRGGYTEAFF. The DNA for the CDR3 is TGTGCCAGCAGGGAAGACAGGGGAGGGTACACTGAAGCTTTCTTT.

The genes are TRBV7-3 and TRBJ2-2, with unresolved D. The CDR3 is 14 residues long. Trimming took 7 bases from V and 1 from J, leaving 10 bases between them. Germline values: CDR1 SGHTA, CDR2 FQGTGA. CDR3 nucleotides: TGTGCCAGCATCCCCTCCCGGAACACCGGGGAGCTGTTTTTT. Encoded protein: CASIPSRNTGELFF.

In the case of this clone: An end of the junction differs from the germline gene, which may be a read error. V is TRBV7-7 and J is TRBJ2-5; TRBD2 agrees at 9 bases. The CDR3 sequence is 16 residues long. CDR1 and CDR2 from the germline V gene are SSHAT and FNYEAQ (reference sequence). This chain's CDR3 is CASSLELAGRQETQYF. DNA for the CDR3: TGTGCTAGCAGCTTAGAGCTAGCGGGGAGACAAGAGACCCAGTACTTC. The variable domain in full, completed from reference TRBV7-7 and TRBJ2-5, reads GAGVSQSPRYKVTKRGQDVTLRCDPISSHATLYWYQQALGQGPEFLTYFNYEAQPDKSGLPSDRFSAERPEGSISTLTIQRTEQRDSAMYRCASSLELAGRQETQYFGPGTRLLVL.

The V and J genes are TRBV2 and TRBJ2-1, with a weak D call TRBD2 (5 bases). The CDR3 totals 17 residues. Germline CDR1 and CDR2: SNHLY and FYNNEI. V was pared by 4 bases and J by 0 bases, with 16 bases between. The CDR3 is CASSVRGLSSSYNEQFF. In DNA, the CDR3 is TGTGCCAGCAGTGTCCGAGGACTTTCGAGCTCCTACAATGAGCAGTTCTTC.

The CDR3 bases are TGTGCCAGCAGCGTTGAAGGACTAGTGGTTGTCGAGCAGTACTTC. Protein: CASSVEGLVVVEQYF. The chain carries TRBV7-8 and TRBJ2-7, with 7 bases fitting TRBD2. This CDR3 is built from 15 residues. Trimming cost V 5 bases and J 6 bases; bases outside gene matches: 13. The germline V gene has CDR1 SGHVS and CDR2 FQNEAQ.

The chain combines TRBV6-2 or TRBV6-3 with TRBJ1-5, with 7 bases identical to TRBD1. CDR3 size: 16 residues. Trimming removed 5 bases from V and 0 bases from J; junction bases left unmatched: 7. Germline V CDR1 and CDR2: MNHEY, SVGEGT. The CDR3 DNA reads as TGTGCCAGCAGTCCCCAGGGACAGTATAGCAATCAGCCCCAGCATTTT. Its translation: CASSPQGQYSNQPQHF.

The chain uses TRBV6-6 and TRBJ1-1, with TRBD1 identical over 7 bases. This CDR3 comprises 12 residues. The germline V gene encodes CDR1 MNHNY and CDR2 SVGAGI (reference sequence). J gave up 2 bases and V 8 bases, and 2 bases lay outside the gene matches. Written as DNA, the CDR3 is TGTGCCAGCCGGGACAGTAACACTGAAGCTTTCTTT. As protein: CASRDSNTEAFF.